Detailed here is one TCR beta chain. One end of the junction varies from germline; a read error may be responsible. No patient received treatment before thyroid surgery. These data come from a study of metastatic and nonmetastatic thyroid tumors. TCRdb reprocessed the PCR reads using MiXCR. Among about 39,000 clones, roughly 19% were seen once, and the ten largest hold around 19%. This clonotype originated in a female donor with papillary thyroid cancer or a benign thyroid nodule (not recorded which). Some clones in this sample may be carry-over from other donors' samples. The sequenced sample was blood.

The CDR3 coding sequence is TGTGCCAGCAGGCGTTACAGGGGAATAAATGAAAAACCGTTTTTT. Translating it yields CASRRYRGINEKPFF. The V call is TRBV28, the J call TRBJ1-4; 7 nucleotides line up with TRBD1. The CDR3 extends over 15 amino acids. Germline CDR1 and CDR2: MDHEN and SYDVKM.